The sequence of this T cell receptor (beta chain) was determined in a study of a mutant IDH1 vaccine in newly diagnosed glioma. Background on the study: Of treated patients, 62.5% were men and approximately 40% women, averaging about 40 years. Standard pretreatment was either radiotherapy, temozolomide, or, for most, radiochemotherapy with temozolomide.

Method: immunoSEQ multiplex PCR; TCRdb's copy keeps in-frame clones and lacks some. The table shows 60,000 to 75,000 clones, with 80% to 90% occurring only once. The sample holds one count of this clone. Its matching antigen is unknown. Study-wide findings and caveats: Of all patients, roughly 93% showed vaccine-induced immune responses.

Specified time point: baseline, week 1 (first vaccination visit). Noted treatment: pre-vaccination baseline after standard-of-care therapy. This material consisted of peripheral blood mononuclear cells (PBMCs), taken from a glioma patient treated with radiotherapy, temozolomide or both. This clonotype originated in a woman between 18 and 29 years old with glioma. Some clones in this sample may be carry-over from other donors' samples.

In DNA form, the CDR3 reads TGTGCCAGCAGGGGCGGGGGCCTCTATGGCTACACCTTC. This translates into CASRGGGLYGYTF. This rearrangement joins TRBV5-6 to TRBJ1-2, with D perhaps TRBD1 (6 bases). The length of the CDR3 is 13 residues. The germline V gene encodes CDR1 SGHDT and CDR2 YYEEEE. Deletions cut 5 bases from V and 4 bases from J, with 12 bases between.